The clone carrying this TCR beta chain was counted ten times or more. Its antigen is as yet unknown. The data stem from a study of T cells after yellow fever vaccination. Study at large: When fractions had low cell numbers, they were prepared with SMART-Seq v4 Ultra Low Input.

The CDR3 covers 15 residues. The germline gives CDR1 LNHDA, CDR2 SQIVND (reference sequence). V was shortened by 6 bases and J by 2 bases, with 16 bases between the two germline ends. TCR cDNA was made by 5'RACE template switching, adding a universal primer site and UMIs. TCRdb redid the calling of the 5' RACE reads with MiXCR, one entry per CDR3 protein. The sample yields some 240,000 distinct CDR3 sequences, over 3% seen once. Notes on the study in general: Few clonotypes appeared in both CD4 and CD8 compartments. FACS-sorted repertoires might harbor abundant contaminating clonotypes from the bulk population.

This material consisted of PBMCs, taken 15 days after the yellow fever booster vaccination. The chain combines TRBV19 with TRBJ1-2; no firm D call. The receptor's source is a man between 18 and 35 years old who received the YFV17D yellow fever vaccine. Here the CDR3 reads CASRVGRLSNYGYTF. CDR3 in DNA: TGTGCCAGTAGAGTAGGGCGCCTTTCCAACTATGGCTACACCTTC.